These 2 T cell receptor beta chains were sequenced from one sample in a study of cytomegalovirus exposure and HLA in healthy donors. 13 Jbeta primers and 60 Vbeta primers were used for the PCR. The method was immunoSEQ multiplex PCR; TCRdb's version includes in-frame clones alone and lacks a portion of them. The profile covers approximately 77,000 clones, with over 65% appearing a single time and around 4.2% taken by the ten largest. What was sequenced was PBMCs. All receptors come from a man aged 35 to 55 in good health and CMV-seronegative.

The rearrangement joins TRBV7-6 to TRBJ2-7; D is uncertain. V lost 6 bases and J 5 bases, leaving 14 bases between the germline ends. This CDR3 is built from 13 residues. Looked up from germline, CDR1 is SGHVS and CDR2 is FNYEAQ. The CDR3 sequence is CASRPNRNHEQYF. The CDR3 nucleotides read TGTGCCAGCAGACCTAATAGAAACCACGAGCAGTACTTC.

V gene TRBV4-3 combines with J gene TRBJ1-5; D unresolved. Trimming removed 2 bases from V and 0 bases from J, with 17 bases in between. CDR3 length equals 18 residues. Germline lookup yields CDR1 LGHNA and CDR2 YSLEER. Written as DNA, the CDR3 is TGCGCCAGCAGCCAACGTGGGCGATGGCCTTATAGCAATCAGCCCCAGCATTTT. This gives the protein CASSQRGRWPYSNQPQHF.